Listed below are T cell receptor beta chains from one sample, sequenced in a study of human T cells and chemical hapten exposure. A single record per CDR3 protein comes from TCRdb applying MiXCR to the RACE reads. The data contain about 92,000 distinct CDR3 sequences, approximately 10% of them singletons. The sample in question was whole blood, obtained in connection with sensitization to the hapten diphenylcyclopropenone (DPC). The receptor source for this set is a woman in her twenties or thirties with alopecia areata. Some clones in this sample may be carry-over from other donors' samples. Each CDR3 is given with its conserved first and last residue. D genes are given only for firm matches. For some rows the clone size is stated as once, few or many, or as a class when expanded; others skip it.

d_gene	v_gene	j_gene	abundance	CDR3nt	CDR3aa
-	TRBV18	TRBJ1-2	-	TGTGCCAGCTCACCGGGGGACTATGGCTACACCTTC	CASSPGDYGYTF
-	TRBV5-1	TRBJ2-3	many	TGCGCCAGCAGCTTGGCGATTTACGGGTCTCTCACAGATACGCAGTATTTT	CASSLAIYGSLTDTQYF
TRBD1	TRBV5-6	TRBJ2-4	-	TGTGCCAGCAGCTTGCTCTCGACAGGGAGTGACGACATTCAGTACTTC	CASSLLSTGSDDIQYF
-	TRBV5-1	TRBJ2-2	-	TGCGCCAGCAGCTCTAATAGCGGGAACACCGGGGAGCTGTTTTTT	CASSSNSGNTGELFF
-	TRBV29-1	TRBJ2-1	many	TGCAGCGTTGAACAGTACAATGAGCAGTTCTTC	CSVEQYNEQFF
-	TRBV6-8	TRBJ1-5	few	TGTGCCAGCAGCGACGGACAGCTACCTCAGCCCCAGCATTTT	CASSDGQLPQPQHF
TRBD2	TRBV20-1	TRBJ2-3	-	TGCAGTGCTCCTAGCGGGGTGAAGATCGATACGCAGTATTTT	CSAPSGVKIDTQYF
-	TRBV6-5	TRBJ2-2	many	TGTGCCAGCAGTAAAGAGAACACCGGGGAGCTGTTTTTT	CASSKENTGELFF
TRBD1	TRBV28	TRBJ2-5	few	TGTGCCAGCAGCCCACAGGGGACGAGGGAGACCCAGTACTTC	CASSPQGTRETQYF
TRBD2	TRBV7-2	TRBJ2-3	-	TGTGCCAGCAGCCGAGGACTAGTCCAAAGCACAGATACGCAGTATTTT	CASSRGLVQSTDTQYF
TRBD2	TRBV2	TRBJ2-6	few	TGTGCCAGCAGTGAAGCGCGGGAGATCTCTGGGGCCAACGTCCTGACTTTC	CASSEAREISGANVLTF
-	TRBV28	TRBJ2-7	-	TGTGCCAGCAGTTTGCCAGGCTACGAGCAGTACTTC	CASSLPGYEQYF
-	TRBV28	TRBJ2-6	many	TGTGCCAGCAGTTTAACTGGGGCCAACGTCCTGACTTTC	CASSLTGANVLTF
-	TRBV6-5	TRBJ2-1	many	TGTGCCAGCACCCCCCCGGGCAGGTTCGGGGAGCAGTTCTTC	CASTPPGRFGEQFF
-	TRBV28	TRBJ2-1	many	TGTGCCAGCAGTTCCACAGGGTACGACTACAATGAGCAGTTCTTC	CASSSTGYDYNEQFF
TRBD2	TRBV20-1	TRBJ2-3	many	TGCAGTGCTAGACGTGGCGGGGGGCCAGATACGCAGTATTTT	CSARRGGGPDTQYF
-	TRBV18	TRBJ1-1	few	TGTGCCAGCTCACCGTCCGGAACCGGGACAAACCCCACTGAAGCTTTCTTT	CASSPSGTGTNPTEAFF